These T cell receptor beta chains were read from a single sample in a study of T cell repertoires in cytomegalovirus infection. TCRdb re-called the reads with MiXCR, one entry per CDR3 protein. The table has 150,000 to 200,000 distinct CDR3 sequences, 17% seen once. The sequencing sample was made of CD8+ T cells from PBMCs. The receptors come from a human donor in good health (CMV status not recorded). Some clones in this sample may be carry-over from other donors' samples. CDR3s include the opening cysteine and the closing phenylalanine or tryptophan. D genes are given only for firm matches. The size of a clone is reported for some rows only, either as once, few or many, or as a class for expanded clones.

clone_size: many
j_call: TRBJ2-7
d_call: NA
v_call: TRBV9
cdr3_length: 13
cdr3_aa: CASSVGQSYEQYF
cdr3_nt: TGTGCCAGCAGCGTAGGACAGTCCTACGAGCAGTACTTC

clone_size: NA
j_call: TRBJ2-2
d_call: NA
v_call: TRBV4-2
cdr3_length: 17
cdr3_aa: CASSQDVSPSNTGELFF
cdr3_nt: TGTGCCAGCAGCCAAGATGTTTCGCCCTCCAACACCGGGGAGCTGTTTTTT

clone_size: NA
j_call: TRBJ2-7
d_call: NA
v_call: TRBV28
cdr3_length: 12
cdr3_aa: CASSLRAREQYF
cdr3_nt: TGTGCCAGCAGTTTACGCGCGCGGGAGCAGTACTTC

clone_size: few
j_call: TRBJ2-2
d_call: NA
v_call: TRBV20-1
cdr3_length: 15
cdr3_aa: CSATVGLANTGELFF
cdr3_nt: TGCAGTGCAACCGTTGGACTGGCGAACACCGGGGAGCTGTTTTTT

clone_size: NA
j_call: TRBJ1-2
d_call: NA
v_call: TRBV6-2/TRBV6-3
cdr3_length: 11
cdr3_aa: CASSLGRGYTF
cdr3_nt: TGTGCCAGCAGCCTCGGACGGGGCTACACCTTC

clone_size: few
j_call: TRBJ1-2
d_call: NA
v_call: TRBV2
cdr3_length: 14
cdr3_aa: CASSEWKGYYGYTF
cdr3_nt: TGTGCCAGCAGTGAATGGAAGGGGTACTATGGCTACACCTTC

clone_size: NA
j_call: TRBJ2-3
d_call: NA
v_call: TRBV7-2
cdr3_length: 13
cdr3_aa: CASSSLLWDTQYF
cdr3_nt: TGTGCCAGCAGCTCCCTACTATGGGATACGCAGTATTTT

clone_size: NA
j_call: TRBJ2-5
d_call: NA
v_call: TRBV28
cdr3_length: 16
cdr3_aa: CASSFHGGSEQETQYF
cdr3_nt: TGTGCCAGCAGTTTTCATGGGGGGAGTGAACAAGAGACCCAGTACTTC

clone_size: many
j_call: TRBJ2-7
d_call: NA
v_call: TRBV7-2
cdr3_length: 12
cdr3_aa: CASSLSNNEQYF
cdr3_nt: TGTGCCAGCAGCTTAAGTAATAACGAGCAGTACTTC

clone_size: NA
j_call: TRBJ2-1
d_call: TRBD2
v_call: TRBV11-2
cdr3_length: 14
cdr3_aa: CASVSGGSYNEQFF
cdr3_nt: TGTGCCAGCGTTAGCGGGGGCTCCTACAATGAGCAGTTCTTC

clone_size: NA
j_call: TRBJ2-2
d_call: NA
v_call: TRBV15
cdr3_length: 16
cdr3_aa: CATSRVAGPNTGELFF
cdr3_nt: TGTGCCACCAGCAGAGTGGCAGGACCGAACACCGGGGAGCTGTTTTTT

clone_size: once
j_call: TRBJ2-5
d_call: NA
v_call: TRBV20-1
cdr3_length: 16
cdr3_aa: CSARFRVKSFEETQYF
cdr3_nt: TGCAGTGCAAGATTTCGGGTTAAGAGTTTCGAAGAGACCCAGTACTTC

clone_size: few
j_call: TRBJ2-3
d_call: NA
v_call: TRBV14
cdr3_length: 15
cdr3_aa: CASSQDAGSTDTQYF
cdr3_nt: TGTGCCAGCAGCCAAGACGCAGGGTCCACAGATACGCAGTATTTT